Shown below are 18 T cell receptor beta chains from a single sample sequenced in a study of Graves' ophthalmopathy and Graves' hyperthyroidism. From RNA, the CDR3 regions of TCR beta chains were amplified and sequenced. HTBI-primed first-round RT-PCR preceded second-round multiplex PCR. TCRdb itself ran the multiplex PCR reads through MiXCR, one entry per CDR3 protein. The table shows some 200,000 distinct CDR3 sequences, with roughly 27% occurring only once. The sequenced material came from peripheral blood. The receptors come from a man aged 50 to 59 with Graves' ophthalmopathy.

At least ten counts were recorded for this clonotype. The V and J genes are TRBV28 and TRBJ2-5; TRBD2 might be the D (5 bases). The CDR3 spans 11 residues. Germline V lookup: CDR1 MDHEN, CDR2 SYDVKM. The CDR3 region is CGRGFGETQYF. In DNA, the CDR3 is TGTGGCAGAGGGTTTGGAGAGACCCAGTACTTC.

This clonotype was seen once. The chain uses TRBV12-3 or TRBV12-4 and TRBJ2-2; tentatively, D is TRBD1 or TRBD2 (7 bases each). V gave up 5 bases and J gave up 3 bases, with 16 bases separating them. The CDR3 consists of 16 residues. CDR3 coding DNA: TGTGCCAGCAGTCACCAGGGGGGAGGGCACACCGGGGAGCTGTTTTTT. It codes for CASSHQGGGHTGELFF.

In DNA form, the CDR3 reads TGTGCCTGGAGTACCGGAAGGACAGCCCTCACTGAAGCTTTCTTT. Protein: CAWSTGRTALTEAFF. The rearrangement joins TRBV30 to TRBJ1-1; the D gene is possibly TRBD1 (6 bases). The CDR3 is 15 residues long. Germline V gene lookup returns CDR1 GTSNPN and CDR2 SVGIG (reference sequence). V was trimmed by 2 bases and J by 4 bases, leaving 17 bases between them.

The chain uses TRBV6-4 and TRBJ1-2; no clear D gene. V lost 2 bases and J 4 bases, leaving 17 bases between the germline ends. Germline V gene data show CDR1 as MRHNA and CDR2 as SNTAGT. This CDR3 contains 16 residues. The CDR3 bases are TGTGCCAGCAGTGACCGCAGTATTCGTCTATCCTATGGCTACACCTTC. Its protein product is CASSDRSIRLSYGYTF.

A few counts support this clonotype. The chain joins TRBV12-3 or TRBV12-4 to TRBJ1-2, with TRBD1 as a possible D gene (5 bases). CDR3 length: 13 residues. Trimming stripped 2 bases from V and 4 bases from J, with 8 bases between. CDR3 amino acids: CASSLRTIYGYTF. CDR3 bases: TGTGCCAGCAGTTTAAGGACAATCTATGGCTACACCTTC.

This clonotype came up once. This chain joins TRBV6-2 or TRBV6-3 and TRBJ2-7; 8 bases agree with TRBD1. V lost 2 bases and J lost 5; bases outside the gene matches: 8. The CDR3 totals 15 residues. The germline V gene has CDR1 MNHEY and CDR2 SVGEGT. CDR3 nucleotides: TGTGCCAGCAGTTACCCGGGGCAGGGGGCCCACGAGCAGTACTTC. Protein: CASSYPGQGAHEQYF.

In this sample, this clonotype turned up many times. The chain has TRBV10-1 and TRBJ1-3; TRBD1 is a possible D gene (6 bases). Trimming took 3 bases from V and 3 from J, leaving 12 bases between them. CDR3 length: 15 residues. The germline gives CDR1 WNHNN, CDR2 SYGVQD (reference sequence). This chain's CDR3 is CASSDHRTVGNTIYF. CDR3 in DNA: TGCGCCAGCAGTGACCACCGGACAGTTGGAAACACCATATATTTT.

The chain links TRBV6-2 or TRBV6-3 to TRBJ1-2; possibly TRBD1 for D (5 bases). V was clipped by 2 bases and J by 4 bases, with 14 bases between them. CDR1 is MNHEY and CDR2 is SVGEGT in the germline V gene. This CDR3 contains 15 residues. Here the CDR3 reads CASSYRAGPRYGYTF. Written as DNA, the CDR3 is TGTGCCAGCAGTTACAGGGCAGGGCCTCGCTATGGCTACACCTTC.

This clonotype came up many times. The rearrangement links TRBV9 to TRBJ2-7; TRBD1 agrees at 9 bases. V shed 3 bases, J shed 5 bases, and the junction held 6 bases outside the gene matches. The CDR3 spans 14 residues. The V gene's germline CDR1 is SGDLS and CDR2 YYNGEE. The CDR3 bases are TGTGCCAGCAGCGCACAGGGGGCGTACGACGAGCAGTACTTC. This encodes CASSAQGAYDEQYF. Complete variable domain (other parts from reference TRBV9 and TRBJ2-7): DSGVTQTPKHLITATGQRVTLRCSPRSGDLSVYWYQQSLDQGLQFLIQYYNGEERAKGNILERFSAQQFPDLHSELNLSSLELGDSALYFCASSAQGAYDEQYFGPGTRLTVT.

Many counts were recorded for this clonotype. The V gene is TRBV28, the J gene TRBJ2-7, with a weak D call TRBD1 (6 bases). Trimming removed 5 bases at V and 2 bases at J, with 7 bases between. The CDR3 is 12 amino acids. The germline V gene has CDR1 MDHEN and CDR2 SYDVKM. Here the CDR3 reads CASSGQTYEQYF. The CDR3 DNA follows: TGTGCCAGCAGTGGACAGACCTACGAGCAGTACTTC.

This clonotype was seen only once. The rearrangement uses TRBV7-2 and TRBJ1-5, with a possible D match to TRBD1 (6 bases). The CDR3 covers 15 residues. Trimming shortened V by 4 bases and J by 2 bases, and 12 bases separated the two germline ends. Germline V gene data show CDR1 as SGHTA and CDR2 as FQGNSA. The CDR3 nucleotides are TGTGCCAGCAGCTCAGGACAGTCAGGCAATCAGCCCCAGCATTTT. It encodes CASSSGQSGNQPQHF.

This clonotype has a count of ten or more. The chain links TRBV11-2 to TRBJ2-5; 8 nucleotides agree with TRBD2. The CDR3 consists of 13 residues. V dropped 4 bases and J dropped 5; count of bases not matched to a gene: 3. Germline CDR1 and CDR2: SGHAT and FQNNGV. CDR3 DNA sequence: TGTGCCAGCAGCTGGGGACTAGAGGAGACCCAGTACTTC. Its translation: CASSWGLEETQYF.

This clonotype has a handful of counts. V is TRBV3-1 and J is TRBJ2-5; possibly TRBD2 for D (6 bases). The CDR3 runs to 14 residues. CDR1 and CDR2 (germline): LGHDT, YNNKEL (reference sequence). Trimming stripped 2 bases from V and 1 base from J, with 8 bases between. CDR3 nucleotide sequence: TGTGCCAGCAGCCAATGGGACTCCCAAGAGACCCAGTACTTC. Translation gives CASSQWDSQETQYF.

There are many counts of this clonotype. This sequence joins TRBV30 and TRBJ1-6, with no clear D. Germline V gene sequence: CDR1 GTSNPN, CDR2 SVGIG (reference sequence). Trimming removed 3 bases from V and 9 bases from J, with 12 bases in between. This CDR3 comprises 13 residues. CDR3: CAWSASGRSPLHF. The CDR3 DNA reads TGTGCCTGGAGCGCTAGTGGGCGTTCACCCCTCCACTTT.

This clonotype was recorded many times. The chain recombines TRBV28 with TRBJ1-1; 7 nucleotides agree with TRBD1. Germline lookup yields CDR1 MDHEN and CDR2 SYDVKM. J lost 3 bases, V lost 10 bases, and 11 bases had no gene match. This CDR3 is 14 amino acids long. This CDR3 reads CATAGRTGDTEAFF. As DNA, the CDR3 is TGTGCCACCGCAGGCAGGACAGGAGACACTGAAGCTTTCTTT.

The chain recombines TRBV24-1 with TRBJ1-5, with 9 bases aligning to TRBD1. J gave up 4 bases and V 3 bases, and 6 bases lay outside the gene matches. The CDR3 length is 16 residues. Germline V gives CDR1 KGHDR, CDR2 SFDVKD. The CDR3 sequence is CATSDEQGAGNQPQHF. CDR3 sequence (DNA): TGTGCCACCAGTGATGAACAGGGGGCAGGAAATCAGCCCCAGCATTTT.

This clonotype was recorded at least ten times. The rearrangement joins TRBV7-8 to TRBJ2-4; D uncertain. Germline loops: CDR1 SGHVS, CDR2 FQNEAQ. The CDR3 is 17 residues long. Trimming took off 4 bases at V and 0 bases at J, with 16 bases between the two ends. The CDR3 region is CASSSTRKGLAKNIQYF. The CDR3 DNA reads as TGTGCCAGCAGCTCAACTCGGAAAGGGCTAGCCAAAAACATTCAGTACTTC. The full variable domain, rest sourced from reference TRBV7-8 and TRBJ2-4, is GAGVSQSPRYKVAKRGQDVALRCDPISGHVSLFWYQQALGQGPEFLTYFQNEAQLDKSGLPSDRFFAERPEGSVSTLKIQRTQQEDSAVYLCASSSTRKGLAKNIQYFGAGTRLSVL.

Ten or more counts support this clonotype. This rearrangement joins TRBV28 to TRBJ2-5, with TRBD2 matching 14 bases. The CDR3 covers 15 residues. CDR1 and CDR2 (germline): MDHEN, SYDVKM. Unmatched junction bases numbered 2, after V lost 3 bases and J lost 5 bases. The CDR3 reads CASSLGLAGVETQYF. DNA of the CDR3: TGTGCCAGCAGTTTGGGACTAGCGGGAGTTGAGACCCAGTACTTC.